The sequence of this T cell receptor beta chain was determined in a study of blood T cell repertoires in COVID-19. Recruitment covered about two dozen US areas and drew participants whose ages spanned about 18 to 90 years. Allocation to cohorts depended on clinical history reported by the participants. Libraries were prepared by immunoSEQ multiplex PCR; TCRdb keeps only in-frame clonotypes and omits some of them. The repertoire holds some 490,000 clones, with 70% to 90% as singletons. The CDR3 loop spans 15 amino acids. Trimming cost V 4 bases and J 0 bases; bases outside gene matches: 5. Per the germline V gene, CDR1 is PRHDT and CDR2 is FYEKMQ (reference sequence).

The chain couples TRBV13 to TRBJ1-2, with 7 nucleotides matching TRBD1. Sequences were obtained from PBMCs or T cells enriched from blood (not recorded which). The TCR originated in a woman aged 55-69 years who had recovered from COVID-19. The CDR3 nucleotides are TGTGCCAGCAGCTCCAGGGGGGTAGCTAACTATGGCTACACCTTC. This codes for CASSSRGVANYGYTF.